This T cell receptor beta chain stems from a study of response to subunit inactivated influenza vaccine. Study observations and caveats: It was suggested by the authors that few new T cells are recruited by each seasonal influenza vaccination.

Trimming cost V 0 bases and J 0 bases, with 3 bases left between them. The germline V gene encodes CDR1 LGHNA and CDR2 YSLEER. The CDR3 sequence is 14 residues long. Using its own MiXCR run on the RT-PCR reads, TCRdb lists one record per CDR3 protein. The table has 300,000 to 350,000 distinct CDR3 sequences, less than 25% seen once; the top ten hold roughly 10%. In the case of this clonotype: Its antigen is still unknown.

The sequence came from a man aged 45 to 70 who received an inactivated influenza vaccine. The chain is built from TRBV4-3 and TRBJ2-1; D unclear. Sequenced material: PBMCs from blood, taken 21 months after vaccination. CDR3 DNA: TGCGCCAGCAGCCAAGACTTCTCCTACAATGAGCAGTTCTTC. Encoded protein: CASSQDFSYNEQFF.